The following is a TCR beta chain sequence with its context. These data originate in a study of T-cell reconstitution after alpha-beta-depleted transplantation in children. CDR1 and CDR2 from the germline V gene are MNHEY and SVGEGT. The CDR3 length is 14 residues. The V gene end was trimmed by 7 bases and the J gene end by 6 bases; junction bases not matched to a gene: 7. TCRbeta library preparation incorporated unique molecular identifiers. TCRdb reprocessed the PCR reads via MiXCR and lists one record per CDR3 protein. The repertoire holds about 610,000 distinct CDR3 sequences, with approximately 10% as singletons.

The rearrangement uses TRBV6-2 or TRBV6-3 and TRBJ2-3; TRBD1 matches 10 bases. The sequence was obtained from a human donor who donated a stem cell graft to a child with acute myeloid leukemia. This material consisted of PBMCs from the stem cell graft donor, taken from the stem cell graft. The CDR3 reads CASTRQGASDTQYF. The CDR3 nucleotides read TGTGCCAGCACCCGACAGGGGGCGAGCGATACGCAGTATTTT.